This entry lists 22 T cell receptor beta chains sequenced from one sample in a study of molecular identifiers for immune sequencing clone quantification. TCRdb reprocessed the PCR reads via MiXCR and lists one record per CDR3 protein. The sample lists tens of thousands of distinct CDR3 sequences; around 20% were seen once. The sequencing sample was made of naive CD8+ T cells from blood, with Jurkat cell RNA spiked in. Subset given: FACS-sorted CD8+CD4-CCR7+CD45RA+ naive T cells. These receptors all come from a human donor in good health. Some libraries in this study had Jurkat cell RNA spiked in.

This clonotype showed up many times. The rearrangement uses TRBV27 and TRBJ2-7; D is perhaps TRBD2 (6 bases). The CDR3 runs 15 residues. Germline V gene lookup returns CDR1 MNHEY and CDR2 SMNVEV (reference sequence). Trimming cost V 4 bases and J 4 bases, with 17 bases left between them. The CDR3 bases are TGTGCCAGCAGTTACGGGAGTGGATTCGGGTACGAGCAGTACTTC. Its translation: CASSYGSGFGYEQYF.

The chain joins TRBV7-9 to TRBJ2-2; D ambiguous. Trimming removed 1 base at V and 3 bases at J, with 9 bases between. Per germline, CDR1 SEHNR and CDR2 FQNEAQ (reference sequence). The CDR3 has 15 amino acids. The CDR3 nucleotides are TGTGCCAGCAGCTTAGAAGTGGAGCACACCGGGGAGCTGTTTTTT. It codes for CASSLEVEHTGELFF.

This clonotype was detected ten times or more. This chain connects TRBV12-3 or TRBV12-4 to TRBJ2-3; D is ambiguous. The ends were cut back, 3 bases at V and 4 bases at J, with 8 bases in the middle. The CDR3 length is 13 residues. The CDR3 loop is CASSFHPADTQYF. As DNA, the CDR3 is TGTGCCAGCAGTTTCCACCCCGCAGATACGCAGTATTTT.

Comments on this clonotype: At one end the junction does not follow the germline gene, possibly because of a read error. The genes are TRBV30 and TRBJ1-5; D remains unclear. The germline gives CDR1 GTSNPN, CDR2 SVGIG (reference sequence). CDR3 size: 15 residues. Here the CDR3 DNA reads TGTGCCTGGACCCCTGGGAGTAATAGCAATCGGCCCCAGCATTTT. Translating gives CAWTPGSNSNRPQHF.

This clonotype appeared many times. The CDR3 region is CASSQVEGGYYEQYF. CDR3 nucleotides: TGTGCCAGCAGCCAAGTGGAAGGGGGTTACTACGAGCAGTACTTC. The rearrangement joins TRBV4-2 to TRBJ2-7, with D possibly TRBD1 on 6 matching bases. The CDR3 consists of 15 residues. The ends were cut back, 1 base at V and 3 bases at J, with 13 bases in the middle. Germline V lookup: CDR1 LGHNA, CDR2 YNFKEQ.

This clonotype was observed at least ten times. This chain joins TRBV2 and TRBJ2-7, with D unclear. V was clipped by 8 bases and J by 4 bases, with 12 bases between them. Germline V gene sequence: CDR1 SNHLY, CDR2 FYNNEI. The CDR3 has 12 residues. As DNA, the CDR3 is TGTGCCAGCTTCCTAGACGGGTACGAGCAGTACTTC. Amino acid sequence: CASFLDGYEQYF.

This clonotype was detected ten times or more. The chain's CDR3 is CASSPDPRLASGIYNEQFF. The CDR3 DNA reads as TGTGCCAGCAGCCCCGACCCCCGACTAGCGTCAGGGATCTACAATGAGCAGTTCTTC. This chain joins TRBV7-3 and TRBJ2-1, with 8 bases matching TRBD2. This CDR3 is built from 19 residues. CDR1 is SGHTA, CDR2 FQGTGA, per germline. V trimming: 5 bases; J trimming: 3 bases; junction bases outside the gene matches: 18.

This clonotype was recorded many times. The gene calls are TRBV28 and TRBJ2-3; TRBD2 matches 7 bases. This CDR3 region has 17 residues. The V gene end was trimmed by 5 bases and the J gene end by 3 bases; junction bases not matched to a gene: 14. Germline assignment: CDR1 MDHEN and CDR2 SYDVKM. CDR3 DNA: TGTGCCAGCAGTGTAGCGGGCTTGGCATTGTCGACAGATACGCAGTATTTT. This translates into CASSVAGLALSTDTQYF.

The CDR3 DNA reads TGTGCCAGCAGCGTGGAGGGACAGGGTGTCTACGAGCAGTACTTC. Amino acids: CASSVEGQGVYEQYF. This chain uses TRBV9 with TRBJ2-7, with 9 bases aligning to TRBD1. Unmatched junction bases numbered 6, after V lost 2 bases and J lost 3 bases. Per the germline V gene, CDR1 is SGDLS and CDR2 is YYNGEE. CDR3 length: 15 amino acids. The full variable domain, with the rest looked up from reference TRBV9 and TRBJ2-7, is DSGVTQTPKHLITATGQRVTLRCSPRSGDLSVYWYQQSLDQGLQFLIQYYNGEERAKGNILERFSAQQFPDLHSELNLSSLELGDSALYFCASSVEGQGVYEQYFGPGTRLTVT.

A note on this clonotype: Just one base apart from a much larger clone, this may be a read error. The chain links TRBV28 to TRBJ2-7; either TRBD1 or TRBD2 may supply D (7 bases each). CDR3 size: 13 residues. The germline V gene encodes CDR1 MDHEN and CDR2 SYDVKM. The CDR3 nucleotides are TGTGCCGGCAGGGGGGGAATGACCTACGAGCAGTACTTC. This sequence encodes CAGRGGMTYEQYF.

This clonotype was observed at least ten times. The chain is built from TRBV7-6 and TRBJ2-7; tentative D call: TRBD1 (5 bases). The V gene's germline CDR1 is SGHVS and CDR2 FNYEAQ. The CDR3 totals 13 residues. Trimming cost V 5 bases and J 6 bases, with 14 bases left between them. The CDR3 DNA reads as TGTGCCAGCAGCGATCGCAGGGATGGCGAGCAGTACTTC. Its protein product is CASSDRRDGEQYF.

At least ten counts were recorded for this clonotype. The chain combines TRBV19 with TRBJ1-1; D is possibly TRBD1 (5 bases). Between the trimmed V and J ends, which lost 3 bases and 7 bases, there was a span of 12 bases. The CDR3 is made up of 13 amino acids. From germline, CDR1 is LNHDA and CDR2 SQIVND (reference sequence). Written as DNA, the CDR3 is TGTGCCAGTAGTATCGGCAGGGCTCGTGAAGCTTTCTTT. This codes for CASSIGRAREAFF.

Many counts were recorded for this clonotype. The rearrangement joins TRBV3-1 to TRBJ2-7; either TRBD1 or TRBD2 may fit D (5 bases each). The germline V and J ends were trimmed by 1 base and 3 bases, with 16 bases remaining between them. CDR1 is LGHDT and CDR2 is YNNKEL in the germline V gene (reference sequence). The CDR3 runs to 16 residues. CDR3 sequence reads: CASSQGPRDDFYEQYF. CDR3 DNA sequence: TGTGCCAGCAGCCAAGGGCCCCGGGACGATTTCTACGAGCAGTACTTC.

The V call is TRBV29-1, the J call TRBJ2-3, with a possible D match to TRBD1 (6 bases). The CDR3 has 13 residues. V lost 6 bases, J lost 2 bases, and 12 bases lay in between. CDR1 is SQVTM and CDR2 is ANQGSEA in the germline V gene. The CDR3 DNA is TGCAGCGTGGACCGGGACACCACAGATACGCAGTATTTT. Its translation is CSVDRDTTDTQYF.

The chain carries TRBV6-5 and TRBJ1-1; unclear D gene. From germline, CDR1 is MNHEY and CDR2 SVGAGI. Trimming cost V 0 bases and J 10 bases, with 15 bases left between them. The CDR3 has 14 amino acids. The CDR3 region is CASSYSPTWIGAFF. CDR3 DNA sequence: TGTGCCAGCAGTTACTCCCCAACTTGGATAGGAGCTTTCTTT.

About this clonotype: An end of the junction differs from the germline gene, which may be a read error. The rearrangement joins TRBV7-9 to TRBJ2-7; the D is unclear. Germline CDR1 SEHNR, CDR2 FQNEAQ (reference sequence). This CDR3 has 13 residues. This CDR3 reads CVSSLGSSYEQYF. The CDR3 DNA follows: TGTGTCAGCAGCTTAGGCAGCTCCTACGAGCAGTACTTC.

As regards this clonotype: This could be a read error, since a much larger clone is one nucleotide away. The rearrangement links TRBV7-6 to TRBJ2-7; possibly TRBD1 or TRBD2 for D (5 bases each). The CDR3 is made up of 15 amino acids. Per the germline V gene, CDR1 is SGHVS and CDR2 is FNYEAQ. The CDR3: CVSSGHPSDLFEQYF. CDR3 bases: TGTGTCAGCAGCGGACACCCCAGCGACCTTTTCGAGCAGTACTTC.

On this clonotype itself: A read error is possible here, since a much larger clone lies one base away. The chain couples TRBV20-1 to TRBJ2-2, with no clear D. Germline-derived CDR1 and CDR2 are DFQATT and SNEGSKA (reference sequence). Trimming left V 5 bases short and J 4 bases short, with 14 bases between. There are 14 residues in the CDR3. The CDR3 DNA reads TGCAGTGCTGTGTTGTCACATATCACCGGGGAGCTGTTTTTT. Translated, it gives CSAVLSHITGELFF.

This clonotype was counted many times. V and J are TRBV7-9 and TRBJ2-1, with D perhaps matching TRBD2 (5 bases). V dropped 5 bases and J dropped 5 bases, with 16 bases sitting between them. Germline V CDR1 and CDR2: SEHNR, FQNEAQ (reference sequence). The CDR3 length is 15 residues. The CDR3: CASSRGSLEDNEQFF. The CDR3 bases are TGTGCCAGCAGCCGAGGGTCTCTCGAGGACAATGAGCAGTTCTTC.

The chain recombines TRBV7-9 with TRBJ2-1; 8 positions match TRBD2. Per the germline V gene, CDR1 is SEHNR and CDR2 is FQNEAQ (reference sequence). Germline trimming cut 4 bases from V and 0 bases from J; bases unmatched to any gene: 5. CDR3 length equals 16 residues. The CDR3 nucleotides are TGTGCCAGCAGCTCATACAGCGGGAGCTCCTACAATGAGCAGTTCTTC. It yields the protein CASSSYSGSSYNEQFF.

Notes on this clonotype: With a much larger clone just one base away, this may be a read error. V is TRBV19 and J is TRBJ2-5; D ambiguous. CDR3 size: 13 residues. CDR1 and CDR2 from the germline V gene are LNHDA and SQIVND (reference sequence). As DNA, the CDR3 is TGTGCCAGTAGTATACAACAGCAAGAGACCCGGTACTTC. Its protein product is CASSIQQQETRYF.

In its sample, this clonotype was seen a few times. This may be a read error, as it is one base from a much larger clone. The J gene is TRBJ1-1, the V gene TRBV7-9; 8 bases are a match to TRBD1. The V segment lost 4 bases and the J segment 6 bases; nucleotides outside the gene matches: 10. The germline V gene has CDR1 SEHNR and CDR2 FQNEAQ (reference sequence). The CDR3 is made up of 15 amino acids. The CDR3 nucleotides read TGTGCCAGCAGCTCCAAGACAGGGGCGTTGGCTGAAGCTTTCTTT. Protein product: CASSSKTGALAEAFF.